This T cell receptor (beta chain) derives from a study of blood T cell repertoires in COVID-19. Turning to the study itself: Sample material is recorded as cDNA or gDNA derived from T cells, B-cell-depleted T cells, or PBMCs.

In the authors' workflow: Nucleated cell counts were estimated from reference gene primer amplification. Clones were read by immunoSEQ multiplex PCR, and TCRdb kept only the in-frame ones, dropping some. V, J and clone size were drawn from that table, and D and trimming were deduced from the DNA. The sample records roughly 67,000 clones, roughly 84% being singletons. Trimming took 5 bases from V and 4 from J, leaving 7 bases between them. The CDR3 loop spans 12 amino acids. Looked up from germline, CDR1 is SEHNR and CDR2 is FQNEAQ (reference sequence). The specimen sequenced was peripheral blood. The rearrangement joins TRBV7-9 to TRBJ2-3, with D possibly matching TRBD2 (5 bases). The source is a man in his fifties with acute or convalescent COVID-19. CDR3 sequence: CASSTGADTQYF. CDR3 coding DNA: TGTGCCAGCAGCACCGGGGCAGATACGCAGTATTTT.